This record covers a single TCR beta chain. The germline gives CDR1 SGHRS, CDR2 YFSETQ. This CDR3 contains 15 residues. V lost 0 bases to trimming and J lost 1 base, with 8 bases between them. This specimen belongs to a study of blood T cell repertoires in COVID-19. On the study more broadly: COVID-19 samples collected from the United States, Italy and Spain covered acute and convalescent phases. PBMCs, B-cell-depleted T cells, or T cells were the source of the cDNA or gDNA that made up the material.

As originally analysed: Amplified reference gene primers provided the basis for estimating nucleated cell counts. Produced via immunoSEQ multiplex PCR; TCRdb's table is partial and in-frame only. That table is the source of V, J and clone size, and D and trimming were worked out from the DNA. Among 250,000 or so clones listed, just over 85% were seen once. Sequenced input: peripheral blood. The sequence was collected from a man aged 80 or over with acute or convalescent COVID-19. The rearrangement joins TRBV5-1 to TRBJ2-1, with no clear D. The CDR3 bases are TGCGCCAGCAGCTTGGCTCTATCTTCCTACAATGAGCAGTTCTTC. Translated, it gives CASSLALSSYNEQFF.